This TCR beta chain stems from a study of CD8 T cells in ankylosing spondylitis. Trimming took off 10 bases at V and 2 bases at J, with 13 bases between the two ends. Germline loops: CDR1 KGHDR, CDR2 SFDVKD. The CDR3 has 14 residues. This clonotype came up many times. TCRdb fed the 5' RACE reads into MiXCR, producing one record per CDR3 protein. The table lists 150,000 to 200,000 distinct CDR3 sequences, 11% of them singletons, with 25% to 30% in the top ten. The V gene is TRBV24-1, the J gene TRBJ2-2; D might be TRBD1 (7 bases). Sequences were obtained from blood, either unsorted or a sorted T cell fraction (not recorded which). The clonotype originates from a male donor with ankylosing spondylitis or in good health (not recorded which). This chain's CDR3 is CATRQGGNTGELFF. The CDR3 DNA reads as TGTGCCACGAGACAGGGAGGCAACACCGGGGAGCTGTTTTTT.